This TCR beta chain derives from a study of blood T cell repertoires in COVID-19. Study in general: Spain, Italy and the United States supplied samples that represented acute and convalescent COVID-19. T cells, B-cell-depleted T cells, or PBMCs provided the cDNA or gDNA that served as material.

The CDR3 has 16 amino acids. The V end lost 2 bases, the J end lost 4 bases, and 17 bases lay between the germline ends. From germline, CDR1 is MGHDK and CDR2 SYGVNS. Study processing details: Nucleated cell counts were estimated from reference gene primer amplification. Method: immunoSEQ multiplex PCR; TCRdb's copy keeps in-frame clones and lacks some. The DNA was the basis for D and trimming; V, J and clone size are from that table. Among fewer than 35,000 clones, 91% were seen once, and the ten largest hold under 4.5%. The sequenced sample was peripheral blood. The chain couples TRBV25-1 to TRBJ1-1; D might be TRBD1 (5 bases). The clonotype originates from a man in his fifties or sixties with acute or convalescent COVID-19. CDR3 nucleotides: TGTGCCAGCAGTGAAACTGGGTTTGGGGGAGGCACTGAAGCTTTCTTT. This gives the protein CASSETGFGGGTEAFF. The full variable domain, completed using reference TRBV25-1 and TRBJ1-1, is EADIYQTPRYLVIGTGKKITLECSQTMGHDKMYWYQQDPGMELHLIHYSYGVNSTEKGDLSSESTVSRIRTEHFPLTLESARPSHTSQYLCASSETGFGGGTEAFFGQGTRLTVV.